What follows is one T cell receptor (gamma chain) and its context. With a much larger clone just one base away, this may be a read error. This CDR3 region has 18 residues. In germline, CDR1 is GITISATS, CDR2 ISYDGTV (reference sequence). These data originate in a study of gamma-delta T cells after stem cell transplantation. TCRdb repeated clone calling on the RT-PCR reads with CATT. Of about 820 gamma-chain clones listed, 4.5% to 7% are singletons. This sequence originates from a human donor. It is not recorded whose cells these are; they may come from a transplant donor. This rearrangement joins TRGV9 to TRGJP. Sequenced: gamma-delta T cells. CDR3 DNA: TGTGCCTTGTGGGAGGTGGCTCGGGCAGAGTTGAGCAAAAAAATCAAGGTATTT. Amino acids: CALWEVARAELSKKIKVF.